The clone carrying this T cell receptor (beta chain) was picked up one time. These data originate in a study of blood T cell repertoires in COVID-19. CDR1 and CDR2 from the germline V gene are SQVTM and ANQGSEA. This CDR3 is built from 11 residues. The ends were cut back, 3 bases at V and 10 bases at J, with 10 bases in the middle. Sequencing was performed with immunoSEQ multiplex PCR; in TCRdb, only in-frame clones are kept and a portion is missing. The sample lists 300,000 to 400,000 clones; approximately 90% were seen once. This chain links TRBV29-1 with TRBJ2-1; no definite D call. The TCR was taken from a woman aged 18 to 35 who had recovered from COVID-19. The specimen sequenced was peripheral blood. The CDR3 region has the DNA TGCAGCGTTGAGCCCCGGTCGGAGCAGTTCTTC. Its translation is CSVEPRSEQFF.